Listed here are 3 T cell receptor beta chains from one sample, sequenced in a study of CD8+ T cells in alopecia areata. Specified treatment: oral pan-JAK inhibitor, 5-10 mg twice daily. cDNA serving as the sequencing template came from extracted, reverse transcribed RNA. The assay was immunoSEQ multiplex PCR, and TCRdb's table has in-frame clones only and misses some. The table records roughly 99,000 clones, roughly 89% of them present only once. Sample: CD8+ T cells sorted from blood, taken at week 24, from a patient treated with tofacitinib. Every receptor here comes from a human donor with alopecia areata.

CDR3 bases: TGCGCCAGCAGCCAAGAGGAGAGCGGGGGACCCACAGATACGCAGTATTTT. This encodes CASSQEESGGPTDTQYF. This chain joins TRBV4-1 and TRBJ2-3, with 8 bases identical to TRBD2. J lost 2 bases, V lost 0 bases, and 7 bases had no gene match. Per germline, CDR1 MGHRA and CDR2 YSYEKL. The CDR3 covers 17 residues.

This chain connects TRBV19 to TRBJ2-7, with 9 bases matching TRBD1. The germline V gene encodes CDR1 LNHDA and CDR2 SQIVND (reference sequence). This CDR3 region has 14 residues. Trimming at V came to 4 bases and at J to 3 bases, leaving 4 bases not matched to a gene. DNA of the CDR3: TGTGCCAGTAGTAAGGGACAGGGAATCTACGAGCAGTACTTC. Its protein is CASSKGQGIYEQYF.

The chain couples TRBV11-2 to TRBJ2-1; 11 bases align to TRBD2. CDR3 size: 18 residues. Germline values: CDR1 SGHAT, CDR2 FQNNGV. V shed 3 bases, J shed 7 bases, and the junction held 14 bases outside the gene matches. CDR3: CASSFQLRVAGGQNEQFF. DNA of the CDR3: TGTGCCAGCAGCTTCCAACTTAGGGTAGCGGGGGGGCAAAATGAGCAGTTCTTC.